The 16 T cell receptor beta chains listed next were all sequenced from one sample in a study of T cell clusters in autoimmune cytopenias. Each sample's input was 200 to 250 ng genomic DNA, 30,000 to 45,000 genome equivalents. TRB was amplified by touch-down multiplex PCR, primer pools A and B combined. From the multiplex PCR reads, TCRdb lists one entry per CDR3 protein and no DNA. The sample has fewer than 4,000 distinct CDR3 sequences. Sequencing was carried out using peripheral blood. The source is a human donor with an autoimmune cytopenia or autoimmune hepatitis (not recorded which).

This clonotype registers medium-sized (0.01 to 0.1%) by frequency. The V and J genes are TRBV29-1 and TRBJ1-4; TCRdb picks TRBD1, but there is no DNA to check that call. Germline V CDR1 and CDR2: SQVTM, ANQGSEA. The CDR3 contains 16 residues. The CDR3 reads CSVVGTGGTANEKLFF.

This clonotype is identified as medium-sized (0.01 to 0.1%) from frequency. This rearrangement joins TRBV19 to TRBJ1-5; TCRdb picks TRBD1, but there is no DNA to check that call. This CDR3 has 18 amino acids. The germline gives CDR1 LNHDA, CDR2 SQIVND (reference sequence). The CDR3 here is CASSSRPPGTGRNQPQHF.

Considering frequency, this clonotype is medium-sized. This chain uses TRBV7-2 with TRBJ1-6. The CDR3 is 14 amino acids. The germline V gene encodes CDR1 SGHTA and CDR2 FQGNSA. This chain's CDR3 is CASSLSQLNSPLHF.

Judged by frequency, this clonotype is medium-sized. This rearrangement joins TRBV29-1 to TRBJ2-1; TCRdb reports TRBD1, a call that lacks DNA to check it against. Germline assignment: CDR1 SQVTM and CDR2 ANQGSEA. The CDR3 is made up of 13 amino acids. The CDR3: CSVTQGGGNEQFF.

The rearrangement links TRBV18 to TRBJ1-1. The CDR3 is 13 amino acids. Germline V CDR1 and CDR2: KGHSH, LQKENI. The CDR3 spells CASSPFGDTEAFF.

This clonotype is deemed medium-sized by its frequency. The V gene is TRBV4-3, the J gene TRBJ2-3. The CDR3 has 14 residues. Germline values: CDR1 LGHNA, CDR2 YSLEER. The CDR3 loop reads CASSQEQGSDTQYF.

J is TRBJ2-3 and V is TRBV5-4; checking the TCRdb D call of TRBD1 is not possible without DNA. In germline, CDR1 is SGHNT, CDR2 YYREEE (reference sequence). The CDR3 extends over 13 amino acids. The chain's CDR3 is CASSLAGGDTQYF.

The CDR3 is CSAGRGEPQHF. The chain couples TRBV20-1 to TRBJ1-5; with no DNA, the TCRdb D assignment of TRBD1 cannot be verified. The CDR3 length is 11 residues. Germline V gene data show CDR1 as DFQATT and CDR2 as SNEGSKA (reference sequence).

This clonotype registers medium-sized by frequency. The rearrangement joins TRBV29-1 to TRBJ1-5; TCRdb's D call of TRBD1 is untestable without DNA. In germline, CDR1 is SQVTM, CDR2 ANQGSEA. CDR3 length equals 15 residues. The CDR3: CSVQYTGDPNQPQHF.

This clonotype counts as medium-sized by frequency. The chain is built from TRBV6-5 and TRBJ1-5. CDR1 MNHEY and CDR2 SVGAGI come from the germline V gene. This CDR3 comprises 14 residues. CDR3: CASSYGGANQPQHF.

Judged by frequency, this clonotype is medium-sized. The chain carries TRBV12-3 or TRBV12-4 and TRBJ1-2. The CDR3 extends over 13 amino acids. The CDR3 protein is CASSKSLLNGYTF.

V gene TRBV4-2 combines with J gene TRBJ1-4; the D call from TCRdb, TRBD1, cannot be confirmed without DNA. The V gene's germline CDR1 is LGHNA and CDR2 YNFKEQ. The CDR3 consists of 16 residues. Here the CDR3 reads CASSQGRRQGNEKLFF.

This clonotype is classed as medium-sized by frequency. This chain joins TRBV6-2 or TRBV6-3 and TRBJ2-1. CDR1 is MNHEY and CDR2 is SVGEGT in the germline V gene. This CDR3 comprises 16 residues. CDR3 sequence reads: CASSSHSVGGRSEQFF.

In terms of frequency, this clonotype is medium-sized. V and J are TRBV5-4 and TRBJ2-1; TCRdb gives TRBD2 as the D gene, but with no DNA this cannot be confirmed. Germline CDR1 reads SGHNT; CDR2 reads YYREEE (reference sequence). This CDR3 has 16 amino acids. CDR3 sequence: CASSLGGLAGEGEQFF. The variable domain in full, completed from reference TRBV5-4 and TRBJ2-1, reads ETGVTQSPTHLIKTRGQQVTLRCSSQSGHNTVSWYQQALGQGPQFIFQYYREEENGRGNFPPRFSGLQFPNYSSELNVNALELDDSALYLCASSLGGLAGEGEQFFGPGTRLTVL.

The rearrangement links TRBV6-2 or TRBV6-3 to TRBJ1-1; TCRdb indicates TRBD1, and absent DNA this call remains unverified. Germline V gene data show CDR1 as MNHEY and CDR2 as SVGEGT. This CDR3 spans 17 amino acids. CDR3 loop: CASSTQGASPGDTEAFF.

The CDR3 sequence is CASRGGGNTIYF. The chain recombines TRBV12-3 or TRBV12-4 with TRBJ1-3. The CDR3 is 12 amino acids.